This T cell receptor (beta chain) was captured in a study of T cells in Graves' hyperthyroidism and ophthalmopathy. Trimming cost V 8 bases and J 2 bases; bases outside gene matches: 12. Germline CDR1 PRHDT, CDR2 FYEKMQ (reference sequence). The CDR3 loop spans 15 amino acids. This clonotype showed up just a few times. Antigen specificity is unknown. Points from the study as a whole: Blood also held most thyroid clonotypes expanded beyond 0.001. With a median lead of 6.5 months before onset, the model predicted ophthalmopathy.

From RNA transcripts, TCR beta CDR3 regions were amplified. RT-PCR in the first round (using the HTBI primer set) targeted the TCR CDR3. A single record per CDR3 protein comes from TCRdb applying MiXCR to the multiplex PCR reads. The table includes hundreds of thousands of distinct CDR3 sequences, 13% to 15% detected once. Lactation, pregnancy, other autoimmune disease or uncontrolled infection excluded patients. This TCR was sampled from a woman aged 18-29 years with Graves' hyperthyroidism. V and J are TRBV13 and TRBJ2-7; 7 nucleotides line up with TRBD2. Sequencing was done on a sample of blood. The CDR3 DNA is TGTGCCAGCTGCCCCGGGGGGAGCGGAGCCTACGAGCAGTACTTC. Amino acids: CASCPGGSGAYEQYF.